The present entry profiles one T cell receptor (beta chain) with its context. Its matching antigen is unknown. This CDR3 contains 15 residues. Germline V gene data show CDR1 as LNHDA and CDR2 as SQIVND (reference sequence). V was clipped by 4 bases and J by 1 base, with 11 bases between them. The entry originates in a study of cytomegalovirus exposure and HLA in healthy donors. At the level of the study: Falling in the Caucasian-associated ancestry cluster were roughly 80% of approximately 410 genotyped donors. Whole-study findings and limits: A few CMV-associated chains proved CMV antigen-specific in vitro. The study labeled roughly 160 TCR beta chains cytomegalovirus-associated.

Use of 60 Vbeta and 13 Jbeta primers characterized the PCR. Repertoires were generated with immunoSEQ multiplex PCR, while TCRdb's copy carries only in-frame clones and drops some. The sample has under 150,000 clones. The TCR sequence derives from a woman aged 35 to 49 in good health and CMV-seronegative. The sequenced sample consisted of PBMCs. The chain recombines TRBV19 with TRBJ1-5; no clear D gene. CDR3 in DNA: TGTGCCAGTAGTACCTCTAGACTGAGCAATCAGCCCCAGCATTTT. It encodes CASSTSRLSNQPQHF.